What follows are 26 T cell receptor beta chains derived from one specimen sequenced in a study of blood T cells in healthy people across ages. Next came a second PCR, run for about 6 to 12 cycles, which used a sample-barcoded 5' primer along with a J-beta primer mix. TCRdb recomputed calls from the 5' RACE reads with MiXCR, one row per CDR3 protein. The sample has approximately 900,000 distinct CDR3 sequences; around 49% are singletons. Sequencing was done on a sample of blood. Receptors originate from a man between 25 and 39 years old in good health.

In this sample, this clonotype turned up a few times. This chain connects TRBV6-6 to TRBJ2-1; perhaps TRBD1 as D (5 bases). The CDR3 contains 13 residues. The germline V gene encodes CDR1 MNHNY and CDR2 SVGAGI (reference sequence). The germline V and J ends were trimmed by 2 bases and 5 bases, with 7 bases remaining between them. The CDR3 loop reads CASSYLGDNEQFF. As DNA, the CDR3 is TGTGCCAGCAGTTACCTAGGGGACAATGAGCAGTTCTTC.

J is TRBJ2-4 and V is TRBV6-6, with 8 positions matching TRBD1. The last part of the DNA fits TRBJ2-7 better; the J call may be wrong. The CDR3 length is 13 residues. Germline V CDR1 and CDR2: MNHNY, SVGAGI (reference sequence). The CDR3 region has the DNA TGTGCCGTCAGAGGGACAGGAGCCTCCGAGCAGTACTTC. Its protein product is CAVRGTGASEQYF.

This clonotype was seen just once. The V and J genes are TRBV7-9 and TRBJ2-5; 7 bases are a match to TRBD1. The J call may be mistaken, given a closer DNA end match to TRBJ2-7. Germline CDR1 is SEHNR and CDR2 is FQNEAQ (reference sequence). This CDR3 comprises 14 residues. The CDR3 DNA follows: TGTGCCAGCAGCGGCACGACAGGGTCCTACGAGCAGTACTTC. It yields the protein CASSGTTGSYEQYF.

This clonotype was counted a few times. The CDR3 spells CASSVAEVETQYF. CDR3 in DNA: TGTGCCAGCAGCGTAGCGGAGGTTGAGACCCAGTACTTC. V usage is TRBV9 and J usage is TRBJ2-5; the D gene is possibly TRBD2 (5 bases). V dropped 0 bases and J dropped 5 bases, with 8 bases sitting between them. The germline gives CDR1 SGDLS, CDR2 YYNGEE. The CDR3 has 13 residues.

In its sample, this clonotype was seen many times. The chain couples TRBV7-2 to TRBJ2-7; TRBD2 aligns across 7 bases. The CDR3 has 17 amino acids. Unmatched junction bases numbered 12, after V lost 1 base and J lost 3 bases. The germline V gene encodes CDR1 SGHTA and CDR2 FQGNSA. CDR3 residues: CASSLVIGRGDLYEQYF. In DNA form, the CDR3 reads TGTGCCAGCAGCTTAGTTATCGGACGGGGGGACCTCTACGAGCAGTACTTC.

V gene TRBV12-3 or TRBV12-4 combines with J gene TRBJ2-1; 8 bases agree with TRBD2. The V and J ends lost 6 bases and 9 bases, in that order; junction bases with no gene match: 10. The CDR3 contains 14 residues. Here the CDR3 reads CASSTGTSGGEQFF. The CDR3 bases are TGTGCCAGCAGCACCGGGACTAGTGGGGGTGAGCAGTTCTTC.

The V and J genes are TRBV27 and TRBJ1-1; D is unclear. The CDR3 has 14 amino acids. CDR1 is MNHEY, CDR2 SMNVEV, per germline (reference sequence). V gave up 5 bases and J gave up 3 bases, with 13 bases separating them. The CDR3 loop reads CASSLTDVYTEAFF. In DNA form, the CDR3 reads TGTGCCAGCAGTCTTACGGACGTCTACACTGAAGCTTTCTTT.

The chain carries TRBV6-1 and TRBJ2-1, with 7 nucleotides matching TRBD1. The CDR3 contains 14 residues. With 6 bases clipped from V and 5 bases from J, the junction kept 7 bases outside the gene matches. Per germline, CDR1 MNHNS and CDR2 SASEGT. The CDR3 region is CASSPAGTDNEQFF. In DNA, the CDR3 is TGTGCCAGCAGCCCCGCCGGGACAGACAATGAGCAGTTCTTC.

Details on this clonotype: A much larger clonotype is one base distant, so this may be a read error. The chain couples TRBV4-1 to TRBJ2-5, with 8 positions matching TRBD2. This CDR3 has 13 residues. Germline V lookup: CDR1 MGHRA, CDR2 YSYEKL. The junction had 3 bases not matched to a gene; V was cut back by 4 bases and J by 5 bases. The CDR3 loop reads CASSPTSGETQYF. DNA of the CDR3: TGCGCCAGCAGCCCCACTAGCGGTGAGACCCAGTACTTC.

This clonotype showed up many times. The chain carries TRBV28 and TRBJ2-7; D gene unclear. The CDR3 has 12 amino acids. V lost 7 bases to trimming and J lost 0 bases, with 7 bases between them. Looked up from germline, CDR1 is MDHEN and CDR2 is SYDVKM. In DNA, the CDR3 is TGTGCCAGCACTGGAAGCTCCTACGAGCAGTACTTC. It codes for CASTGSSYEQYF.

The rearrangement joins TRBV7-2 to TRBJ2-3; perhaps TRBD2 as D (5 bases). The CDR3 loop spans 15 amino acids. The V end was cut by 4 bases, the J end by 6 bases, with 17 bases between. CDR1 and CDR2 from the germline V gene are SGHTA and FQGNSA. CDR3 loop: CASSSPLRLRDTQYF. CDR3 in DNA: TGTGCCAGCAGCTCCCCCCTCAGACTAAGGGATACGCAGTATTTT. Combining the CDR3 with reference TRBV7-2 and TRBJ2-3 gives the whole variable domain GAGVSQSPSNKVTEKGKDVELRCDPISGHTALYWYRQSLGQGLEFLIYFQGNSAPDKSGLPSDRFSAERTGGSVSTLTIQRTQQEDSAVYLCASSSPLRLRDTQYFGPGTRLTVL.

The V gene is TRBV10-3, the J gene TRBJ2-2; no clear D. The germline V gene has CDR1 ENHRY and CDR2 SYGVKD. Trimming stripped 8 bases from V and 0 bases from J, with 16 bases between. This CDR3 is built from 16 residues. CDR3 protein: CAIRAGPDTNTGELFF. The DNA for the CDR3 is TGTGCCATCCGAGCCGGGCCTGACACGAACACCGGGGAGCTGTTTTTT.

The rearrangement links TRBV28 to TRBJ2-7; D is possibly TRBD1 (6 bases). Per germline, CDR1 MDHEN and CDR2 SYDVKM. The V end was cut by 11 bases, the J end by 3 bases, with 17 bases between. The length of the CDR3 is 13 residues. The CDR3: CAGSTGFLYEQYF. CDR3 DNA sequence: TGTGCCGGTTCAACAGGGTTCCTCTACGAGCAGTACTTC.

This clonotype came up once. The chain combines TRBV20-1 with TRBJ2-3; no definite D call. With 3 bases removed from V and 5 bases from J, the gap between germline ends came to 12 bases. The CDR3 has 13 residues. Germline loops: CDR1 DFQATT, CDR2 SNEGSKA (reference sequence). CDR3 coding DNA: TGCAGTGCTAGGTCCGCTTCGATAGATACGCAGTATTTT. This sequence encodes CSARSASIDTQYF.

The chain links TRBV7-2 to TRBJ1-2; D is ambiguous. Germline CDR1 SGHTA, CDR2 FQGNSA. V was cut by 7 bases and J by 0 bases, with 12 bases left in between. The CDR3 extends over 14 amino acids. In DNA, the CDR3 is TGTGCCAGCAAGACGGAGAGGGCTAACTATGGCTACACCTTC. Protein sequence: CASKTERANYGYTF.

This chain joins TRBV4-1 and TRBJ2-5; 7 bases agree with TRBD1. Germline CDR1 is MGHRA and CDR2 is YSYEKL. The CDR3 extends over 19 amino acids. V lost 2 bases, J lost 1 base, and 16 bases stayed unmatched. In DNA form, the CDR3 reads TGCGCCAGCAGCCAAACAGGGACAGAGACGCTACCTTTCCAAGAGACCCAGTACTTC. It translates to CASSQTGTETLPFQETQYF.

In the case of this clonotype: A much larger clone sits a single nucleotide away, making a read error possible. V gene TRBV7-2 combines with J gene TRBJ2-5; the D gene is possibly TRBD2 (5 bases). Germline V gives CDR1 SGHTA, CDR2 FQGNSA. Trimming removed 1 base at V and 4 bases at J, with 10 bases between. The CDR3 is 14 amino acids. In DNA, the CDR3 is TGTGCCAGCAGCTTAGTGGGGAGCCTAGAGACCCAGTACTTC. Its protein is CASSLVGSLETQYF.

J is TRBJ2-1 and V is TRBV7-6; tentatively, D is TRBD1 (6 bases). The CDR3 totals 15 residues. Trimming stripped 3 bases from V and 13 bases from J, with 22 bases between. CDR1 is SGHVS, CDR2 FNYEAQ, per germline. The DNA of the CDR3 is TGTGCCAGCAGCTTTTACACAGGGCAGCGAGAGGCCCAGTTCTTC. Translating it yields CASSFYTGQREAQFF.

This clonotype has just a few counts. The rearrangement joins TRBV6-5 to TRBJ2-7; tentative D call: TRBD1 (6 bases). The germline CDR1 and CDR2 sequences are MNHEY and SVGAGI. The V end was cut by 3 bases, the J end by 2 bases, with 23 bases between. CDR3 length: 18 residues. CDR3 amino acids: CASSYSPGTPGQTYEQYF. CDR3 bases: TGTGCCAGCAGTTATAGTCCGGGGACACCGGGGCAGACCTACGAGCAGTACTTC.

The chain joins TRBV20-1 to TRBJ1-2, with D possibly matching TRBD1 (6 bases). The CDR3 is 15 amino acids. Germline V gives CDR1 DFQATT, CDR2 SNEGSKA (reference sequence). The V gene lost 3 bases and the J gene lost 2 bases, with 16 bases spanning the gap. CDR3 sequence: CSARDLGGGNYGYTF. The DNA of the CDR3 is TGCAGTGCTAGGGACCTCGGGGGGGGCAACTATGGCTACACCTTC.

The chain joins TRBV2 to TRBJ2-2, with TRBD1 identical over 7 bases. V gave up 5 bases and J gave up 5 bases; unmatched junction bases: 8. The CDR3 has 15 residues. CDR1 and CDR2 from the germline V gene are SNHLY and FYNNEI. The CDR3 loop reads CASSRTGALTGELFF. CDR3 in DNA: TGTGCCAGCAGTCGCACAGGGGCCCTAACCGGGGAGCTGTTTTTT.

CDR3 in amino acids: CSARDSVSWTESTDTQYF. In DNA, the CDR3 is TGCAGTGCTAGAGACTCTGTTAGTTGGACAGAGAGCACAGATACGCAGTATTTT. The chain links TRBV20-1 to TRBJ2-3; tentative D call: TRBD1 (6 bases). The germline CDR1 and CDR2 sequences are DFQATT and SNEGSKA (reference sequence). This CDR3 has 18 residues. Trimming removed 0 bases at V and 0 bases at J, with 19 bases between.

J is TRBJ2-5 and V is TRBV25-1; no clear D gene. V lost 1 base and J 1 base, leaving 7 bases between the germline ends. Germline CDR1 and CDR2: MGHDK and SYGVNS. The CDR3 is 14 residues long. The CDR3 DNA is TGTGCCAGCAGTGAATGGGCAGTCCAAGAGACCCAGTACTTC. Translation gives CASSEWAVQETQYF.

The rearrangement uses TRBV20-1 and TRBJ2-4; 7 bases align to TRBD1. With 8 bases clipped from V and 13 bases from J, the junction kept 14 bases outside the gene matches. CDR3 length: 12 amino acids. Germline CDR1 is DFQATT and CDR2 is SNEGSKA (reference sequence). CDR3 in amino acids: CSSPEGAKEQYF. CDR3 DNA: TGCAGTTCCCCCGAGGGGGCGAAGGAGCAGTACTTC.

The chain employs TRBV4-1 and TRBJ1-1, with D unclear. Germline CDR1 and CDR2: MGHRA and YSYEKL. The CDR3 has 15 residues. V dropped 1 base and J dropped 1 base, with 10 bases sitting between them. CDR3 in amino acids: CASSQVSGTNTEAFF. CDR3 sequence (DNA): TGCGCCAGCAGCCAAGTTTCAGGCACGAACACTGAAGCTTTCTTT.

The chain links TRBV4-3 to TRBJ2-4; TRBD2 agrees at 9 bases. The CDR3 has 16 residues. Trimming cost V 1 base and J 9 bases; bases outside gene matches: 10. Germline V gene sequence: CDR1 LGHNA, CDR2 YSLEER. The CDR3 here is CASSQVLAGTGGIQYF. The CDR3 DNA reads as TGCGCCAGCAGCCAAGTCCTAGCGGGGACCGGGGGCATTCAGTACTTC.